The source of this TCR beta chain is a study of blood T cell repertoires in COVID-19. For the study at large: Acute and convalescent COVID-19 samples came from the United States, Italy and Spain.

TCRdb keeps only in-frame clones here, not all; method: immunoSEQ multiplex PCR. The table shows about 63,000 clones, with roughly 85% occurring only once. The CDR3 has 14 amino acids. In germline, CDR1 is SGHVS, CDR2 FNYEAQ. V lost 3 bases to trimming and J lost 0 bases, with 8 bases between them. The chain couples TRBV7-6 to TRBJ1-1, with a possible D match to TRBD1 (5 bases). This clonotype originated in a human donor in a cohort sampled during active COVID-19. Material for sequencing was peripheral blood. CDR3 region: CASSLEGLNTEAFF. The CDR3 DNA reads as TGTGCCAGCAGCTTGGAGGGGTTGAACACTGAAGCTTTCTTT.